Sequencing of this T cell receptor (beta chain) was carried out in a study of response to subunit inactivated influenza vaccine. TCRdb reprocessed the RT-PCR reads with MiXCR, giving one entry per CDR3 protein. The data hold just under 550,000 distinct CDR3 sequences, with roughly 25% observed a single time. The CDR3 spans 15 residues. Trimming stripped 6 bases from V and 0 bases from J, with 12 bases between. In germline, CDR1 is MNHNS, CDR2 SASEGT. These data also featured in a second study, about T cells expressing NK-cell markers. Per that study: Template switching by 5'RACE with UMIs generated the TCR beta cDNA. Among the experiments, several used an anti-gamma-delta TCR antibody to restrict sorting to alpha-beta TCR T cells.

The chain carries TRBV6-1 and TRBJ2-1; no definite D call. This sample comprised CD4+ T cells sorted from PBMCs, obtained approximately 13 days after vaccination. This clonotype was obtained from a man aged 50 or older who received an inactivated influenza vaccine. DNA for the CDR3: TGTGCCAGCAGGCCTACGTTTAGCTCCTACAATGAGCAGTTCTTC. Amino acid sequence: CASRPTFSSYNEQFF.